A single sample is the source of the 17 T cell receptor beta chains below, sequenced in a study of cytomegalovirus exposure and HLA in healthy donors. The primer mix had 60 Vbeta and 13 Jbeta primers. TCRdb's table, derived via immunoSEQ multiplex PCR, lists solely in-frame clones and lacks some. The repertoire holds 150,000 or so clones, with 75% as singletons. Sequences were obtained from PBMCs. The source of these receptors is a young man in good health and CMV-seronegative.

The V gene is TRBV19, the J gene TRBJ2-3; TRBD2 is a possible D gene (7 bases). Germline V gene lookup returns CDR1 LNHDA and CDR2 SQIVND (reference sequence). V gave up 3 bases and J gave up 2 bases, with 12 bases separating them. The CDR3 covers 15 residues. The chain's CDR3 is CASSMIGGPTDTQYF. Written as DNA, the CDR3 is TGTGCCAGTAGTATGATCGGGGGGCCCACAGATACGCAGTATTTT.

This clone came up a few times. This chain links TRBV19 with TRBJ2-5; perhaps TRBD1 as D (5 bases). This CDR3 has 13 amino acids. Germline values: CDR1 LNHDA, CDR2 SQIVND (reference sequence). V was pared by 5 bases and J by 2 bases, with 9 bases between. The CDR3: CASSPQGQETQYF. CDR3 in DNA: TGTGCCAGTAGTCCCCAGGGTCAAGAGACCCAGTACTTC.

The gene calls are TRBV6-5 and TRBJ1-1, with D possibly TRBD1 on 5 matching bases. The CDR3 totals 14 residues. The germline V gene has CDR1 MNHEY and CDR2 SVGAGI. Deletions cut 7 bases from V and 5 bases from J, with 17 bases between. The CDR3 loop reads CASTAPGVGTEAFF. Written as DNA, the CDR3 is TGTGCCAGCACCGCGCCGGGGGTGGGGACTGAAGCTTTCTTT.

This clone has just a few counts. CDR3: CASSGYQETQYF. As DNA, the CDR3 is TGTGCCAGCAGCGGCTACCAAGAGACCCAGTACTTC. The chain employs TRBV11-2 and TRBJ2-5; D not resolved. Germline V gene lookup returns CDR1 SGHAT and CDR2 FQNNGV. The CDR3 contains 12 residues. Between the trimmed V and J ends, which lost 5 bases and 0 bases, there was a span of 4 bases.

Here the CDR3 DNA reads TGCGCCAGCAGCTTGGAGGGGGACAGTGGGACCCAGTACTTC. Its protein is CASSLEGDSGTQYF. The V gene is TRBV5-1, the J gene TRBJ2-5; TRBD1 matches 7 bases. This CDR3 spans 14 amino acids. J was trimmed by 7 bases and V by 0 bases; bases with no gene match: 6. The germline CDR1 and CDR2 sequences are SGHRS and YFSETQ. Combining the CDR3 with reference TRBV5-1 and TRBJ2-5 gives the whole variable domain KAGVTQTPRYLIKTRGQQVTLSCSPISGHRSVSWYQQTPGQGLQFLFEYFSETQRNKGNFPGRFSGRQFSNSRSEMNVSTLELGDSALYLCASSLEGDSGTQYFGPGTRLLVL.

Only a few counts were recorded for this clone. The V gene is TRBV19, the J gene TRBJ2-2, with 7 bases identical to TRBD2. The V segment lost 4 bases and the J segment 9 bases; nucleotides outside the gene matches: 17. CDR3 size: 17 residues. Per the germline V gene, CDR1 is LNHDA and CDR2 is SQIVND (reference sequence). CDR3 bases: TGTGCCAGTAGTAACGGACTAGTCATTAAAATAGTCTGGGAGCTGTTTTTT. Amino acid sequence: CASSNGLVIKIVWELFF. Based on the CDR3 plus reference TRBV19 and TRBJ2-2, the full variable domain is DGGITQSPKYLFRKEGQNVTLSCEQNLNHDAMYWYRQDPGQGLRLIYYSQIVNDFQKGDIAEGYSVSREKKESFPLTVTSAQKNPTAFYLCASSNGLVIKIVWELFFGEGSRLTVL.

The count of this clone is one. The DNA of the CDR3 is TGTGCCAGCAGCAAATTGGCGGGGCAAGTGGCCTACGAGCAGTACTTC. Its protein is CASSKLAGQVAYEQYF. This rearrangement joins TRBV21-1 to TRBJ2-7; TRBD2 is the table's D call, not checked against the DNA. TRBV21-1 represents a pseudogene. The CDR3 spans 16 residues.

With regard to this clone: At one boundary the junction diverges from the germline segment, which might be a read error. This chain uses TRBV30 with TRBJ2-6; D may be TRBD1 (5 bases). This CDR3 region has 14 residues. Germline lookup yields CDR1 GTSNPN and CDR2 SVGIG (reference sequence). This CDR3 reads CAWAAGAGANGLTF. In nucleotides, the CDR3 is TGTGCCTGGGCCGCAGGAGCTGGGGCCAACGGCCTGACTTTC.

The CDR3 DNA sequence: TGTGCCAGCAGCGTAGGCGGGAGAAGTGAGACCCAGTACTTC. This codes for CASSVGGRSETQYF. V and J are TRBV9 and TRBJ2-5; 7 bases are shared with TRBD2. V trimming: 0 bases; J trimming: 5 bases; junction bases outside the gene matches: 4. There are 14 residues in the CDR3. From germline, CDR1 is SGDLS and CDR2 YYNGEE.

The chain carries TRBV4-2 and TRBJ1-6; D is possibly TRBD1 (5 bases). Germline V gene sequence: CDR1 LGHNA, CDR2 YNFKEQ. V was pared by 1 base and J by 8 bases, with 18 bases between. This CDR3 has 17 amino acids. The CDR3 sequence: CASSQVFTEPGYSPLHF. CDR3 nucleotide sequence: TGTGCCAGCAGCCAAGTGTTTACGGAACCAGGGTATTCACCCCTCCACTTT.

The V gene is TRBV6-1, the J gene TRBJ2-7, with 7 nucleotides matching TRBD1. The germline CDR1 and CDR2 sequences are MNHNS and SASEGT. V trimming: 3 bases; J trimming: 2 bases; junction bases outside the gene matches: 7. This CDR3 is built from 15 residues. The CDR3 protein is CASSDGQDVAYEQYF. Here the CDR3 DNA reads TGTGCCAGCAGTGACGGACAGGACGTTGCCTACGAGCAGTACTTC.

This chain joins TRBV2 and TRBJ2-7, with 9 bases lining up with TRBD1. CDR3 size: 13 residues. J lost 5 bases, V lost 7 bases, and 6 bases had no gene match. The germline V gene has CDR1 SNHLY and CDR2 FYNNEI. CDR3 sequence: CASTGTGTNEQYF. The DNA for the CDR3 is TGTGCCAGCACCGGGACAGGGACCAACGAGCAGTACTTC.

The chain recombines TRBV29-1 with TRBJ1-1, with D hard to call. The CDR3 contains 13 residues. Germline loops: CDR1 SQVTM, CDR2 ANQGSEA. V shed 2 bases and J shed 0 bases, with 7 bases lying between them. The CDR3 loop is CSVEKSMNTEAFF. CDR3 nucleotides: TGCAGCGTTGAAAAGAGCATGAACACTGAAGCTTTCTTT. The variable domain in full, completed from reference TRBV29-1 and TRBJ1-1, reads SAVISQKPSRDICQRGTSLTIQCQVDSQVTMMFWYRQQPGQSLTLIATANQGSEATYESGFVIDKFPISRPNLTFSTLTVSNMSPEDSSIYLCSVEKSMNTEAFFGQGTRLTVV.

Concerning this clone itself: One end of the junction fails to match germline, which may point to a read error. The chain carries TRBV9 and TRBJ1-3; D call uncertain. CDR1 and CDR2 (germline): SGDLS, YYNGEE. CDR3 length: 16 residues. DNA of the CDR3: TGTGCCAGCAGCGTAGAGCAGGCATCGTATGGAAACGCCATATATTTT. Residues: CASSVEQASYGNAIYF.

This clone was counted a single time. This chain joins TRBV11-1 and TRBJ2-3; D unresolved. Germline CDR1 and CDR2: SGHAT and FQDESV (reference sequence). The CDR3 length is 13 residues. The ends were cut back, 2 bases at V and 6 bases at J, with 9 bases in the middle. Here the CDR3 reads CASSLSTSDTQYF. CDR3 nucleotides: TGTGCCAGCAGCTTAAGCACGTCGGATACGCAGTATTTT.

J is TRBJ2-3 and V is TRBV6-1; D is uncertain. CDR3 length equals 13 residues. The V end was cut by 6 bases, the J end by 2 bases, with 9 bases between. Germline CDR1 and CDR2: MNHNS and SASEGT. CDR3 bases: TGTGCCAGCAGCCTACCCCCCACAGATACGCAGTATTTT. As protein: CASSLPPTDTQYF.

The chain combines TRBV2 with TRBJ1-2; TRBD1 is a possible D gene (5 bases). The CDR3 contains 16 residues. V was shortened by 2 bases and J by 8 bases, with 21 bases between the two germline ends. The germline V gene has CDR1 SNHLY and CDR2 FYNNEI. CDR3 DNA: TGTGCCAGCAGTGAAATAGGACATCCGACCGGTATCGGCTACACCTTC. This sequence encodes CASSEIGHPTGIGYTF.